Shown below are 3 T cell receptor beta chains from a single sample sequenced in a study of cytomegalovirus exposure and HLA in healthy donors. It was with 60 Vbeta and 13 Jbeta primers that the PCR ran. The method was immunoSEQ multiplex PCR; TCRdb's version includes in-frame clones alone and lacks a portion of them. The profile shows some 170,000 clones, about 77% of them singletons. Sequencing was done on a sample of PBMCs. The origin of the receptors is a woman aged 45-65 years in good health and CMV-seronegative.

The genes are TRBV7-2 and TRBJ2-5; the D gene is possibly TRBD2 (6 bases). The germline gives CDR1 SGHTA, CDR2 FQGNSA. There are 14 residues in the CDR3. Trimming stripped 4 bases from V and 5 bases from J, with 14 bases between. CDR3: CASSSTSFGETQYF. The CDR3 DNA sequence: TGTGCCAGCAGCTCCACTAGCTTTGGGGAGACCCAGTACTTC. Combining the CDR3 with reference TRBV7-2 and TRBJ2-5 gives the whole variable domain GAGVSQSPSNKVTEKGKDVELRCDPISGHTALYWYRQSLGQGLEFLIYFQGNSAPDKSGLPSDRFSAERTGGSVSTLTIQRTQQEDSAVYLCASSSTSFGETQYFGPGTRLLVL.

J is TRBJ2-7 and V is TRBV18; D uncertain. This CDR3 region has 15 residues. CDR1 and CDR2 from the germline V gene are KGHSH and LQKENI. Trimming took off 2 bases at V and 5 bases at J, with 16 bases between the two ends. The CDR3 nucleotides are TGTGCCAGCTCACCAAGCCTCGAGGAGAAGGACGAGCAGTACTTC. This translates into CASSPSLEEKDEQYF.

The CDR3 DNA reads as TGTGCCAGCAATCTAGGGGGTCTCTCTGGAAACACCATATATTTT. Translating gives CASNLGGLSGNTIYF. J is TRBJ1-3 and V is TRBV27, with D maybe TRBD1 (6 bases). This CDR3 is 15 amino acids long. Between the trimmed V and J ends, which lost 7 bases and 0 bases, there was a span of 13 bases. CDR1 and CDR2 from the germline V gene are MNHEY and SMNVEV (reference sequence).